Listed here is a single TCR beta chain. Trimming took off 3 bases at V and 5 bases at J, with 10 bases between the two ends. The germline V gene encodes CDR1 LNHNV and CDR2 YYDKDF (reference sequence). The CDR3 sequence is 13 residues long. These data originate in a study of blood T cell repertoires in COVID-19. The overall study: The analysed material was cDNA or gDNA that came from T cells, B-cell-depleted T cells, or PBMCs.

Data came from immunoSEQ multiplex PCR; TCRdb stores just in-frame clones and leaves some out. This sample has around 120,000 clones, with about 90% found just once. The source is a woman aged 70-85 years with acute or convalescent COVID-19. Sequenced material: peripheral blood. The chain employs TRBV15 and TRBJ2-5, with D hard to call. CDR3 residues: CATSRSMEETQYF. CDR3 nucleotide sequence: TGTGCCACCAGCAGGAGTATGGAGGAGACCCAGTACTTC. Filled out from reference TRBV15 and TRBJ2-5, the complete variable domain reads DAMVIQNPRYQVTQFGKPVTLSCSQTLNHNVMYWYQQKSSQAPKLLFHYYDKDFNNEADTPDNFQSRRPNTSFCFLDIRSPGLGDTAMYLCATSRSMEETQYFGPGTRLLVL.